The clone carrying this TCR beta chain was picked up a small number of times. This specimen belongs to a study of Graves' ophthalmopathy and Graves' hyperthyroidism. Overall study context: Peripheral blood (taken before any treatment) was collected at initial diagnosis.

V was shortened by 5 bases and J by 3 bases, with 13 bases between the two germline ends. Germline values: CDR1 SGHAT, CDR2 FQNNGV. The CDR3 length is 15 residues. TCR beta CDR3 regions were amplified from RNA transcripts. After a first-round RT-PCR with HTBI primers, a second-round multiplex PCR was run. TCRdb re-analysed the multiplex PCR reads in MiXCR, keeping a single row per CDR3 protein. The sample yields 350,000 or so distinct CDR3 sequences, about a sixth seen once. The TCR sequence derives from an adult man with Graves' ophthalmopathy. The chain carries TRBV11-2 and TRBJ2-2, with D uncertain. Sample: peripheral blood. CDR3 in amino acids: CASSDGEGYTGELFF. CDR3 DNA sequence: TGTGCCAGCAGCGATGGGGAAGGGTACACCGGGGAGCTGTTTTTT.